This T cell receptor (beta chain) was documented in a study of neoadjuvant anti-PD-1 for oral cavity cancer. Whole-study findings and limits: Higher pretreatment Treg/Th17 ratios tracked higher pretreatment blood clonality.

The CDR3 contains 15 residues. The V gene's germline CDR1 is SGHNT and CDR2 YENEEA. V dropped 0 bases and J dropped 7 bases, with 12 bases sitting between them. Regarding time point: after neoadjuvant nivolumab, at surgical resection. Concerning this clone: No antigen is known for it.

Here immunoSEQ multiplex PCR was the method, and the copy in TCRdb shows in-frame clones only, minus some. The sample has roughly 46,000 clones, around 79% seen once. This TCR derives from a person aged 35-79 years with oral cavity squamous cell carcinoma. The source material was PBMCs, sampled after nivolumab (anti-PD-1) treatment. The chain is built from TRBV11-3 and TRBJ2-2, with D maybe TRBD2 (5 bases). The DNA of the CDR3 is TGTGCCAGCAGCTTAGATCGGGCGGGCGACGGGGAGCTGTTTTTT. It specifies CASSLDRAGDGELFF.